The sequence of this T cell receptor beta chain was determined in a study of T cells in tumors after PD-1 blockade. General observations from the study: About 41% of tumor TCR clonotypes were also found in blood.

With regard to this clone: Its cognate antigen is unknown.

V lost 10 bases, J lost 4 bases, and 17 bases lay in between. This CDR3 spans 14 amino acids. Germline V gene lookup returns CDR1 LNHDA and CDR2 SQIVND (reference sequence). TCRdb's copy holds only in-frame clones and misses some; the assay was immunoSEQ multiplex PCR. The sample shows about 63,000 clones, about 74% of them seen only once. The TCR sequence derives from a human donor with basal cell carcinoma. The sequences come from PBMCs, collected after anti-PD-1 treatment. The chain recombines TRBV19 with TRBJ1-3; D not certain. CDR3 residues: CATKDGGSGNTIYF. CDR3 nucleotides: TGTGCCACCAAGGACGGTGGCTCCGGAAACACCATATATTTT.